This T cell receptor beta chain was recovered during a study of T cell responses to AZD1222 COVID-19 vaccine. This clone appeared a single time. Antigen specificity is unknown. The method was immunoSEQ multiplex PCR; TCRdb's version includes in-frame clones alone and lacks a portion of them. The table shows 120,000 to 150,000 clones, with around 88% occurring only once. Germline V gives CDR1 MNHEY, CDR2 SVGEGT. V was clipped by 2 bases and J by 1 base, with 12 bases between them. The CDR3 contains 16 residues. Notes on the study in general: Spike-specific TCRs gained breadth and depth after people received two AZD1222 doses. The study found vaccine-associated CD4 TCRs spanning spike, dominant at 160-218 and 743-854. Repertoires were obtained only post-peak T cell response. Clonal diversity was possibly underestimated, and the donors were mostly white British, with more females.

The source was peripheral blood, collected on day 0 of AZD1222 vaccination. The V call is TRBV6-2 or TRBV6-3, the J call TRBJ1-5; D is uncertain. The receptor was derived from an adult in good health. In nucleotides, the CDR3 is TGTGCCAGCAGTTACCAACCGGCGGTGAGCAATCAGCCCCAGCATTTT. It specifies CASSYQPAVSNQPQHF.